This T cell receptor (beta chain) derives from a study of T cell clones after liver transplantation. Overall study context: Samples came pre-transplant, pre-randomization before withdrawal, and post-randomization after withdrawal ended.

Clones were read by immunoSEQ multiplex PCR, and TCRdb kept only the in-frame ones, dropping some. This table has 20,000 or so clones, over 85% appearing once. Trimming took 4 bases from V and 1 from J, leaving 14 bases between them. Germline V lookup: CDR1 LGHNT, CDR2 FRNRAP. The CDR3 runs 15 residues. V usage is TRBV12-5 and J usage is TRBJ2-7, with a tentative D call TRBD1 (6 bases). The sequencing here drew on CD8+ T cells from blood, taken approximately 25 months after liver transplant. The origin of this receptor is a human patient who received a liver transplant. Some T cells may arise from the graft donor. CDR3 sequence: CASGWTVPFSYEQYF. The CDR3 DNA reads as TGTGCTAGTGGTTGGACAGTACCATTTTCCTACGAGCAGTACTTC.